The 4 T cell receptor beta chains listed next were all sequenced from one sample in a study of cytotoxic CD8 clonotypes in ibrutinib-treated CLL. The data were produced by immunoSEQ multiplex PCR, yet TCRdb's version contains in-frame clones alone and is incomplete. The table records 65,000 to 85,000 clones, less than 90% of them present only once. Sample: PBMCs, taken after 24 months of ibrutinib treatment. These receptors were collected from a human donor with chronic lymphocytic leukemia.

This clone was observed once. This rearrangement joins TRBV9 to TRBJ2-3, with 8 bases that match TRBD2. Germline V CDR1 and CDR2: SGDLS, YYNGEE. The CDR3 has 14 residues. Germline trimming cut 4 bases from V and 2 bases from J; bases unmatched to any gene: 3. The CDR3 DNA reads as TGTGCCAGCAGCCCTAGCGGGTACACAGATACGCAGTATTTT. Encoded protein: CASSPSGYTDTQYF. Using reference TRBV9 and TRBJ2-3 for the parts outside the CDR3, the full variable domain is DSGVTQTPKHLITATGQRVTLRCSPRSGDLSVYWYQQSLDQGLQFLIQYYNGEERAKGNILERFSAQQFPDLHSELNLSSLELGDSALYFCASSPSGYTDTQYFGPGTRLTVL.

The chain joins TRBV7-9 to TRBJ2-1; D uncertain. CDR1 and CDR2 (germline): SEHNR, FQNEAQ (reference sequence). CDR3 length: 14 residues. V was pared by 1 base and J by 3 bases, with 7 bases between. The CDR3: CASSLGQGYNEQFF. CDR3 coding DNA: TGTGCCAGCAGCTTAGGGCAAGGCTACAATGAGCAGTTCTTC.

This clone was found a few times. The rearrangement uses TRBV5-1 and TRBJ2-3; 10 nucleotides line up with TRBD1. CDR1 is SGHRS, CDR2 YFSETQ, per germline. The CDR3 contains 19 residues. Losses at the gene ends were 0 bases for V and 4 bases for J; bases not matched to a gene: 14. DNA for the CDR3: TGCGCCAGCAGCTTGGGAACAATACCGGGACAGGGGACATCAGATACGCAGTATTTT. As protein: CASSLGTIPGQGTSDTQYF.

The rearrangement links TRBV5-1 to TRBJ2-5; 8 nucleotides match TRBD2. CDR1 SGHRS and CDR2 YFSETQ come from the germline V gene. The CDR3 loop spans 15 amino acids. V lost 5 bases, J lost 1 base, and 7 bases stayed unmatched. The CDR3 bases are TGCGCCAGCAGGATGGGACTAGGTTTCCAAGAGACCCAGTACTTC. It encodes CASRMGLGFQETQYF. Complete variable domain (other parts from reference TRBV5-1 and TRBJ2-5): KAGVTQTPRYLIKTRGQQVTLSCSPISGHRSVSWYQQTPGQGLQFLFEYFSETQRNKGNFPGRFSGRQFSNSRSEMNVSTLELGDSALYLCASRMGLGFQETQYFGPGTRLLVL.